These 18 T cell receptor beta chains originate from one sample sequenced in a study of CD8 T cells in ankylosing spondylitis. TCRdb fed the 5' RACE reads into MiXCR, producing one record per CDR3 protein. The data show some 840,000 distinct CDR3 sequences, approximately 12% seen once. No antigen has been assigned to these receptors. Study findings and constraints: In ankylosing spondylitis blood, a motif of roughly eight highly homologous TCR beta variants appeared characteristic.

The sample was blood, either unsorted or a sorted T cell fraction (not recorded which). The receptors shown here come from a male donor with ankylosing spondylitis.

This clonotype was detected a few times. The rearrangement joins TRBV6-5 to TRBJ2-1; TRBD1 might be the D (7 bases). This CDR3 spans 15 amino acids. From germline, CDR1 is MNHEY and CDR2 SVGAGI. The germline V and J ends were trimmed by 0 bases and 4 bases, with 10 bases remaining between them. CDR3 in amino acids: CASSYSRDRYNEQFF. Here the CDR3 DNA reads TGTGCCAGCAGTTACTCGCGGGACAGATACAATGAGCAGTTCTTC.

This clonotype was seen a handful of times. V and J are TRBV29-1 and TRBJ1-1, with 10 nucleotides matching TRBD1. Per the germline V gene, CDR1 is SQVTM and CDR2 is ANQGSEA. This CDR3 comprises 14 residues. J lost 4 bases, V lost 8 bases, and 10 bases had no gene match. This CDR3 is CSSRQGAGGTEAFF. CDR3 coding DNA: TGCAGCTCGCGACAGGGGGCTGGGGGCACTGAAGCTTTCTTT.

The table lists this clonotype with a few counts. This chain uses TRBV6-2 or TRBV6-3 with TRBJ2-2, with 11 bases that match TRBD2. The CDR3 length is 15 residues. V lost 8 bases and J lost 6; bases outside the gene matches: 8. CDR1 is MNHEY and CDR2 is SVGEGT in the germline V gene. CDR3 DNA sequence: TGTGCCAGCTCTCGCCTAGCGGGAGGCTCCGGGGAGCTGTTTTTT. This codes for CASSRLAGGSGELFF.

This clonotype was seen a handful of times. A clone one base away is much larger, so this may be a read error. In nucleotides, the CDR3 is TGCTGTGTTGCGGAACTAGCGGGGAGGGGCTCCTACAATGAGCAGTTCTTC. This translates into CCVAELAGRGSYNEQFF. The chain combines TRBV20-1 with TRBJ2-1; 10 nucleotides align to TRBD2. The germline gives CDR1 DFQATT, CDR2 SNEGSKA (reference sequence). The CDR3 sequence is 17 residues long.

The genes are TRBV28 and TRBJ2-5, with TRBD2 matching over 7 bases. This CDR3 has 15 amino acids. Trimming took 2 bases from V and 5 from J; bases not matched to a gene: 8. The germline V gene encodes CDR1 MDHEN and CDR2 SYDVKM. For the CDR3, the DNA is TGTGCCAGCAGTTTAGCGGGAGAGGGGATCGAGACCCAGTACTTC. Translation gives CASSLAGEGIETQYF. Full variable domain (outside the CDR3, taken from reference TRBV28 and TRBJ2-5): DVKVTQSSRYLVKRTGEKVFLECVQDMDHENMFWYRQDPGLGLRLIYFSYDVKMKEKGDIPEGYSVSREKKERFSLILESASTNQTSMYLCASSLAGEGIETQYFGPGTRLLVL.

This clonotype was counted only a few times. The J gene is TRBJ2-5, the V gene TRBV7-9; 7 bases are a match to TRBD1. V shed 5 bases, J shed 4 bases, and the junction held 7 bases outside the gene matches. CDR1 and CDR2 from the germline V gene are SEHNR and FQNEAQ (reference sequence). This CDR3 region has 14 residues. CDR3: CASSPDRVGETQYF. For the CDR3, the DNA is TGTGCCAGCAGCCCCGACAGGGTGGGAGAGACCCAGTACTTC.

The V gene is TRBV4-2, the J gene TRBJ1-1; 9 bases align to TRBD1. Germline-derived CDR1 and CDR2 are LGHNA and YNFKEQ. This CDR3 has 17 residues. Trimming cost V 1 base and J 1 base; bases outside gene matches: 7. The CDR3 is CASSQGDREWSNTEAFF. The CDR3 nucleotides read TGTGCCAGCAGCCAAGGGGACAGGGAGTGGTCGAACACTGAAGCTTTCTTT.

At least ten counts were recorded for this clonotype. The V gene is TRBV5-1, the J gene TRBJ1-1, with D perhaps matching TRBD1 (5 bases). V lost 4 bases and J lost 0, with 13 bases in between. The CDR3 consists of 15 residues. CDR1 SGHRS and CDR2 YFSETQ come from the germline V gene. In DNA form, the CDR3 reads TGCGCCAGCAGCGGGTTTACGGGGGTGAACACTGAAGCTTTCTTT. Residues: CASSGFTGVNTEAFF. Full variable domain (missing parts from reference TRBV5-1 and TRBJ1-1): KAGVTQTPRYLIKTRGQQVTLSCSPISGHRSVSWYQQTPGQGLQFLFEYFSETQRNKGNFPGRFSGRQFSNSRSEMNVSTLELGDSALYLCASSGFTGVNTEAFFGQGTRLTVV.

The genes are TRBV27 and TRBJ1-2, with 7 bases lining up with TRBD1. The germline V gene has CDR1 MNHEY and CDR2 SMNVEV (reference sequence). V shed 5 bases, J shed 2 bases, and the junction held 14 bases outside the gene matches. CDR3 length: 17 residues. CDR3 sequence (DNA): TGTGCCAGCAGTCCCTCCGGCCGACAGGGATACAACTATGGCTACACCTTC. The encoded protein is CASSPSGRQGYNYGYTF.

The chain links TRBV10-3 to TRBJ2-5; 16 positions match TRBD2. The CDR3 loop spans 16 amino acids. J gave up 5 bases and V 3 bases, and 3 bases lay outside the gene matches. Germline CDR1 reads ENHRY; CDR2 reads SYGVKD. As DNA, the CDR3 is TGTGCCATCAGTGACTCGGGACTAGCGGGAGGGGAGACCCAGTACTTC. Protein sequence: CAISDSGLAGGETQYF.

CDR3 amino acids: CASSPYLADYGYTF. The CDR3 DNA is TGTGCCAGCAGCCCCTATTTAGCCGACTATGGCTACACCTTC. The chain couples TRBV11-2 to TRBJ1-2; D unclear. Deletions cut 5 bases from V and 3 bases from J, with 13 bases between. The length of the CDR3 is 14 residues. Germline assignment: CDR1 SGHAT and CDR2 FQNNGV.

The genes are TRBV20-1 and TRBJ2-7, with D perhaps assigned TRBD1 or TRBD2 (6 bases each). Trimming left V 4 bases short and J 6 bases short, with 19 bases between. Germline CDR1 and CDR2: DFQATT and SNEGSKA (reference sequence). The CDR3 has 14 amino acids. The CDR3 coding sequence is TGCAGTGCTAAAGATAGGATAGGGGGGAGCGAGCAGTACTTC. Translation gives CSAKDRIGGSEQYF.

This clonotype came up many times. The J gene is TRBJ1-1, the V gene TRBV5-1; weak D call: TRBD1 (5 bases). The CDR3 covers 14 residues. Germline values: CDR1 SGHRS, CDR2 YFSETQ. Between the trimmed V and J ends, which lost 1 base and 1 base, there was a span of 8 bases. The CDR3 DNA reads TGCGCCAGCAGCTTGCAGGGATGGAACACTGAAGCTTTCTTT. Residues: CASSLQGWNTEAFF. Variable domain in full (rest from reference TRBV5-1 and TRBJ1-1): KAGVTQTPRYLIKTRGQQVTLSCSPISGHRSVSWYQQTPGQGLQFLFEYFSETQRNKGNFPGRFSGRQFSNSRSEMNVSTLELGDSALYLCASSLQGWNTEAFFGQGTRLTVV.

CDR3 sequence: CASSQERGGEPQHF. The CDR3, as DNA: TGCGCCAGCAGCCAAGAACGGGGTGGGGAGCCCCAGCATTTT. The chain has TRBV4-3 and TRBJ1-5, with no clear D. Trimming left V 0 bases short and J 8 bases short, with 11 bases between. The CDR3 loop spans 14 amino acids. Germline V gives CDR1 LGHNA, CDR2 YSLEER.

CDR3 coding DNA: TGCAGTGCGATATGGGACCGAGCCTACGAGCAGTACTTC. Residues: CSAIWDRAYEQYF. The chain recombines TRBV20-1 with TRBJ2-7; D may match TRBD1 or TRBD2 (5 bases each). The V gene lost 6 bases and the J gene lost 2 bases, with 14 bases spanning the gap. The CDR3 has 13 amino acids. Germline assignment: CDR1 DFQATT and CDR2 SNEGSKA (reference sequence).

This clonotype showed up many times. The rearrangement uses TRBV4-3 and TRBJ2-3; D is perhaps TRBD2 (6 bases). CDR3 length: 12 residues. Between the trimmed V and J ends, which lost 3 bases and 8 bases, there was a span of 9 bases. CDR1 and CDR2 from the germline V gene are LGHNA and YSLEER. The CDR3 loop is CASSQRAGTQYF. CDR3 bases: TGCGCCAGCAGCCAGCGAGCGGGTACGCAGTATTTT.

In its sample, this clonotype was seen a few times. V and J are TRBV6-7 and TRBJ1-2, with TRBD1 matching over 10 bases. TRBV6-7 is an ORF; its function is uncertain. CDR3 length: 16 residues. V shed 0 bases, J shed 8 bases, and the junction held 9 bases outside the gene matches. This chain's CDR3 is CASSYSTGGAPGGYTF. The CDR3 nucleotides read TGTGCCAGCAGTTACTCGACAGGGGGCGCCCCGGGGGGCTACACCTTC.

There are many counts of this clonotype. The chain carries TRBV20-1 and TRBJ2-1; D unresolved. The CDR3 is 15 amino acids. Germline V gene sequence: CDR1 DFQATT, CDR2 SNEGSKA (reference sequence). The V gene lost 1 base and the J gene lost 7 bases, with 17 bases spanning the gap. DNA for the CDR3: TGCAGTGCTAGAGGTGGGCGTGAGTTCTGGAATGAGCAGTTCTTC. It encodes CSARGGREFWNEQFF.